A selection of T cell receptor beta chains follows, all from one sample in a study of blood T cell repertoires in COVID-19. Profiling relied on immunoSEQ multiplex PCR, and the TCRdb table lists in-frame clones only, not all of them. The sample consists of 150,000 to 200,000 clones, approximately 79% of them appearing once. Sequenced material: peripheral blood. The receptors originated from a woman older than 75 with acute or convalescent COVID-19. Each CDR3 is given with its conserved first and last residue. The order of the fields is J gene, clone size, V gene, CDR3 protein. Clone size, where shown, is once, few, many, or a class for clones that have expanded.

j_call: TRBJ2-1
clone_size: .
v_call: TRBV14
cdr3_aa: CASSLLWDDSGTGRIF

j_call: TRBJ1-4
clone_size: .
v_call: TRBV12-5
cdr3_aa: CASSDSFNEKLFF

j_call: TRBJ2-2
clone_size: .
v_call: TRBV7-2
cdr3_aa: CASSLDSGTITGELFF

j_call: TRBJ2-2
clone_size: .
v_call: TRBV5-3
cdr3_aa: CARSLEAGGGYTGELFF

j_call: TRBJ1-4
clone_size: .
v_call: TRBV5-6
cdr3_aa: CASSGWTRGGDEKLFF

j_call: TRBJ1-2
clone_size: .
v_call: TRBV30
cdr3_aa: CAWSVVPGVGYTF

j_call: TRBJ1-1
clone_size: .
v_call: TRBV30
cdr3_aa: CAYGRGAPSNTEAFF

j_call: TRBJ1-4
clone_size: .
v_call: TRBV27
cdr3_aa: CASSPTQGREKLFF

j_call: TRBJ1-5
clone_size: .
v_call: TRBV6-2/TRBV6-3
cdr3_aa: CASSTRQDLSQPQHF

j_call: TRBJ2-7
clone_size: .
v_call: TRBV27
cdr3_aa: CASSTSGSYEQYF

j_call: TRBJ2-2
clone_size: .
v_call: TRBV11-3
cdr3_aa: CASSLDGRNTGELFF

j_call: TRBJ2-7
clone_size: once
v_call: TRBV7-9
cdr3_aa: CASSSTSGGPYEQYF

j_call: TRBJ2-1
clone_size: .
v_call: TRBV5-1
cdr3_aa: CASSFLQGPGEQFF

j_call: TRBJ1-4
clone_size: .
v_call: TRBV5-1
cdr3_aa: CASSLATGGAHRLFF

j_call: TRBJ1-2
clone_size: .
v_call: TRBV14
cdr3_aa: CASSRQVSNYGYTF

j_call: TRBJ1-2
clone_size: .
v_call: TRBV19
cdr3_aa: CASSRDPGRNYGYTF

j_call: TRBJ2-2
clone_size: .
v_call: TRBV14
cdr3_aa: CASSQEFPRLAWDTGELFF

j_call: TRBJ1-2
clone_size: .
v_call: TRBV27
cdr3_aa: CASCSGQGALYGYTF

j_call: TRBJ1-1
clone_size: .
v_call: TRBV4-1
cdr3_aa: CASSRSGGNTEAFF

j_call: TRBJ2-1
clone_size: .
v_call: TRBV7-3
cdr3_aa: CASSKNLAGEEFF

j_call: TRBJ1-1
clone_size: .
v_call: TRBV19
cdr3_aa: CASSIRPIDTEAFF

j_call: TRBJ2-2
clone_size: once
v_call: TRBV5-4
cdr3_aa: CASSLEGGVRTGELFF